This T cell receptor beta chain was captured by sequencing in a study of T cell repertoires in cytomegalovirus infection. As for the study in general: Based on public TCR beta signatures, there were indications of CMV infection and of a matching HLA type.

Findings and limits, study-wide: HLA-C-restricted CMV-specific TCR beta clonotypes prevailed in the ex vivo response. Summed frequency of shared TCR beta families picked out CMV carriers who also had the relevant HLA.

Per germline, CDR1 SEHNR and CDR2 FQNEAQ (reference sequence). CDR3 size: 16 residues. MiXCR was run by TCRdb on the reads, yielding one entry per CDR3 protein. The sample lists 200,000 to 300,000 distinct CDR3 sequences, 6% to 8% occurring once. This clonotype was observed a few times. Its matching antigen is unknown. The junction departs from germline at one end; a sequencing error may be responsible. Sequencing input: PBMCs. This TCR came from a human donor in good health (CMV status not recorded). Some clones in this sample may be carry-over from other donors' samples. This rearrangement joins TRBV7-9 to TRBJ1-6; 8 bases map to TRBD1. This CDR3 reads CASSIADRGDNSPLHF. The CDR3 bases are TGTGCCAGCAGCATAGCCGACAGGGGCGATAATTCACCCCTCCACTTT.